This T cell receptor (beta chain) was observed in a study of CD8 T cells in ankylosing spondylitis. Findings and caveats of the study: A TCR beta motif of about eight highly homologous variants seemed to mark ankylosing spondylitis blood.

Using its own MiXCR run on the 5' RACE reads, TCRdb lists one record per CDR3 protein. The data contain about 840,000 distinct CDR3 sequences, about an eighth of them singletons. For this clonotype: Its antigen is unidentified.

From germline, CDR1 is SGHKS and CDR2 YYEKEE (reference sequence). The CDR3 is made up of 15 amino acids. V dropped 4 bases and J dropped 8 bases, with 18 bases sitting between them. Sequencing input: blood, either unsorted or a sorted T cell fraction (not recorded which). The chain employs TRBV5-5 and TRBJ1-4, with D perhaps TRBD1 (5 bases). This receptor was identified in a male donor with ankylosing spondylitis. The CDR3, as DNA: TGTGCCAGCAGCCCGGGGACGCCTCGTCGGGAAAAACTGTTTTTT. This codes for CASSPGTPRREKLFF.